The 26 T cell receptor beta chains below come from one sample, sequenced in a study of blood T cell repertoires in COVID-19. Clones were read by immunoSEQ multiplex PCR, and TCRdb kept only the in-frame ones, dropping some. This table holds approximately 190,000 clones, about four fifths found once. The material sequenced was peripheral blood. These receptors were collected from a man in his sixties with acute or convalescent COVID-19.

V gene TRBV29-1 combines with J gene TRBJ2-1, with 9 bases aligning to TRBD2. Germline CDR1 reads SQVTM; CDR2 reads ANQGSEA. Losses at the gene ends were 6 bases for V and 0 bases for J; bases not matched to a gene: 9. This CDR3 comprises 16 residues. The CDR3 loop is CSVRLADYDSYNEQFF. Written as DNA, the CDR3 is TGCAGCGTAAGACTAGCGGACTACGACTCCTACAATGAGCAGTTCTTC.

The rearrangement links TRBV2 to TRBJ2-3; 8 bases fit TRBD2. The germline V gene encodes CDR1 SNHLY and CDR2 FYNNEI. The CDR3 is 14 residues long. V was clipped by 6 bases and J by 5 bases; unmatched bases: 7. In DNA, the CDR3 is TGTGCCAGCAGAGACGGGACTAGGCTAGATACGCAGTATTTT. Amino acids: CASRDGTRLDTQYF.

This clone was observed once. The CDR3 DNA follows: TGCAGCGTTCGCTTAGGGGCAGGCAATCAGCCCCAGCATTTT. As protein: CSVRLGAGNQPQHF. This chain joins TRBV29-1 and TRBJ1-5; TRBD1 is a possible D gene (5 bases). This CDR3 has 14 residues. Trimming took off 5 bases at V and 2 bases at J, with 13 bases between the two ends. Germline V lookup: CDR1 SQVTM, CDR2 ANQGSEA.

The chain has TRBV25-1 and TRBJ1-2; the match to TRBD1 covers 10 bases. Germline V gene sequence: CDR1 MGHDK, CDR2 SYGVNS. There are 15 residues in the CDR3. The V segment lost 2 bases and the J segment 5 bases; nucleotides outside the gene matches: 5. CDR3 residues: CASSESGTGVYGYTF. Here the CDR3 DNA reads TGTGCCAGCAGTGAAAGTGGGACAGGGGTTTATGGCTACACCTTC.

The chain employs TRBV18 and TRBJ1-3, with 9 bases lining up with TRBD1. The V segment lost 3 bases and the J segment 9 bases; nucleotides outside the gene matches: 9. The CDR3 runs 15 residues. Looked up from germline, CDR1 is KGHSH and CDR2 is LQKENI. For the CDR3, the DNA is TGTGCCAGCTCACCTCAACAGGGGGCGCCGGGCACCATATATTTT. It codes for CASSPQQGAPGTIYF.

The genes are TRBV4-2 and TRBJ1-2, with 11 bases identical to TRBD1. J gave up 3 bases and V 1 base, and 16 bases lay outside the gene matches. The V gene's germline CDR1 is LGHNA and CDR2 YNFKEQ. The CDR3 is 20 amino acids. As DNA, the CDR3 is TGTGCCAGCAGCCAAGTCGGATTTGGGACAGGGGGTGAATATGACTATGGCTACACCTTC. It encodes CASSQVGFGTGGEYDYGYTF.

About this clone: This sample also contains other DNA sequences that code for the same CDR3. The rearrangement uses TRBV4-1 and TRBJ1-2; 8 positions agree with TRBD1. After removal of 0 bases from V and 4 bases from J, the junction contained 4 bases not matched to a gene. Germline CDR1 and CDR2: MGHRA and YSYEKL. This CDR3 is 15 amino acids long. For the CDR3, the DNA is TGCGCCAGCAGCCAAGAGACAGGGGTTTCCTATGGCTACACCTTC. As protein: CASSQETGVSYGYTF.

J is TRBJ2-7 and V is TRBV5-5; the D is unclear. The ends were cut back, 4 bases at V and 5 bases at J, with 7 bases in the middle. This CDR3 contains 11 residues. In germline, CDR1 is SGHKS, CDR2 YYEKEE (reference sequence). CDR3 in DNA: TGTGCCAGCAGCGGGCTTAACGAGCAGTACTTC. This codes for CASSGLNEQYF.

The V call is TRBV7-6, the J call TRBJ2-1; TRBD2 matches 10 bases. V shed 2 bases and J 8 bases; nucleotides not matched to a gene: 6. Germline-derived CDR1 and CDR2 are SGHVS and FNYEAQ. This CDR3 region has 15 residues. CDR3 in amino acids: CASSLSGTSVHEQFF. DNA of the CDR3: TGTGCCAGCAGCTTAAGTGGGACTAGCGTCCATGAGCAGTTCTTC.

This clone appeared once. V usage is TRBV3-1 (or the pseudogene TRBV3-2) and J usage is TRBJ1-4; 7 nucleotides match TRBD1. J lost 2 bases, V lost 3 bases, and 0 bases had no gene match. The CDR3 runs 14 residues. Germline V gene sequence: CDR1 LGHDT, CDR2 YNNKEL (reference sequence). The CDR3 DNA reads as TGTGCCAGCAGCCACAGGGGGACTAATGAAAAACTGTTTTTT. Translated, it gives CASSHRGTNEKLFF.

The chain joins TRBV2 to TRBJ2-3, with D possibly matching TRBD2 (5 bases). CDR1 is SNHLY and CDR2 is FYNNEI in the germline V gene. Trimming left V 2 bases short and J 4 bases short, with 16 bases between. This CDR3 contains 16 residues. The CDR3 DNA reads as TGTGCCAGCAGTGAAATGCTAGCTTCCCGGGCAGATACGCAGTATTTT. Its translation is CASSEMLASRADTQYF.

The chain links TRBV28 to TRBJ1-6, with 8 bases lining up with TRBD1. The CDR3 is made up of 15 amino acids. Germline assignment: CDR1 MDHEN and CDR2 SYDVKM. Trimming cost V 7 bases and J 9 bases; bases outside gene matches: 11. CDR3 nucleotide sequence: TGTGCCAGCACCAGGACAGGGACCCGGGGTTCACCCCTCCACTTT. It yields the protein CASTRTGTRGSPLHF.

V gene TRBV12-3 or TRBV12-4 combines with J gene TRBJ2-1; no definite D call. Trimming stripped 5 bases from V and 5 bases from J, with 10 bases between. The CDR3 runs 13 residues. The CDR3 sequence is CASSLWPHNEQFF. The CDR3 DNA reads TGTGCCAGCAGTCTCTGGCCCCACAATGAGCAGTTCTTC.

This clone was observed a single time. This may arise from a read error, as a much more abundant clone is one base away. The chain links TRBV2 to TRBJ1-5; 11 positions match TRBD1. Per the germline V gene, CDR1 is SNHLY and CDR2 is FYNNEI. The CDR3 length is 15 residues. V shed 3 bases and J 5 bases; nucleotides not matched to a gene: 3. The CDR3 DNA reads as TGTGCCAGCAGTGACCGGACAGGGGGCGATCAGCCCCAGCATTTT. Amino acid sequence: CASSDRTGGDQPQHF.

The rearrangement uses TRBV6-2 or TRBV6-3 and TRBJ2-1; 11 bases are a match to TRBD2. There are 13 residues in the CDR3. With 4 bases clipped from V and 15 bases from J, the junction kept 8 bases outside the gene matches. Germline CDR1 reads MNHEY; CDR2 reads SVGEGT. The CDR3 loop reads CASSLISGREGFF. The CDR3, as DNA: TGTGCCAGCAGTTTGATTAGCGGGAGGGAGGGGTTCTTC.

CDR3 nucleotide sequence: TGTGCCAGTAGTTTAACAACCACTCAGGGATTTGGCTACACCTTC. Translation gives CASSLTTTQGFGYTF. The chain employs TRBV19 and TRBJ1-2; D might be TRBD1 (5 bases). Germline CDR1 reads LNHDA; CDR2 reads SQIVND (reference sequence). The CDR3 is made up of 15 amino acids. V lost 5 bases and J lost 7, with 20 bases in between. Complete variable domain (other parts from reference TRBV19 and TRBJ1-2): DGGITQSPKYLFRKEGQNVTLSCEQNLNHDAMYWYRQDPGQGLRLIYYSQIVNDFQKGDIAEGYSVSREKKESFPLTVTSAQKNPTAFYLCASSLTTTQGFGYTFGSGTRLTVV.

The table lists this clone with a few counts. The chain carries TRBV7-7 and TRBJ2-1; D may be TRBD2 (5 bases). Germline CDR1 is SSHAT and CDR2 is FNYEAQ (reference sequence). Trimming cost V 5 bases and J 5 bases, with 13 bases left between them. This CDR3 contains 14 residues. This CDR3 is CASSRTQTNNEQFF. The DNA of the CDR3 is TGTGCCAGCAGCCGGACTCAGACAAACAATGAGCAGTTCTTC.

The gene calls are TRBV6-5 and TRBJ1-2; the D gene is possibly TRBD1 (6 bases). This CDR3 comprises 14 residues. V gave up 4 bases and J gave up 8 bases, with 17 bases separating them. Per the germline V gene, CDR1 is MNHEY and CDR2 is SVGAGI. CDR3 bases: TGTGCCAGCAGTTCACCGGGGGGCCGCGGGGGCTACACCTTC. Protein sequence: CASSSPGGRGGYTF.

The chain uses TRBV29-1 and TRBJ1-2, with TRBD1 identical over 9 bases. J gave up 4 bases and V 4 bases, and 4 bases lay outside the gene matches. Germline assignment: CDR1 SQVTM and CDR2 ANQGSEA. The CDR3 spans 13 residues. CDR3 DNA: TGCAGCGTTGGGGGACAGGGCTTCTATGGCTACACCTTC. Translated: CSVGGQGFYGYTF.

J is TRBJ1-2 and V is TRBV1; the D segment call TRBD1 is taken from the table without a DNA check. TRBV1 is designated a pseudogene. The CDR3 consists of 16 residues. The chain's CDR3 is CTSSQDLRDRAHGYTF. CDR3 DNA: TGCACCAGCAGCCAAGATTTACGGGACAGGGCCCATGGCTACACCTTC.

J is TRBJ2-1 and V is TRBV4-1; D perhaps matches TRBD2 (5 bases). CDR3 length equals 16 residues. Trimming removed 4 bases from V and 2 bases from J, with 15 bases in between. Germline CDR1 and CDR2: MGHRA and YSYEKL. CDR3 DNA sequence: TGCGCCAGCAGCCTCGCGGGTCTAGCTACCTACAATGAGCAGTTCTTC. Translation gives CASSLAGLATYNEQFF.

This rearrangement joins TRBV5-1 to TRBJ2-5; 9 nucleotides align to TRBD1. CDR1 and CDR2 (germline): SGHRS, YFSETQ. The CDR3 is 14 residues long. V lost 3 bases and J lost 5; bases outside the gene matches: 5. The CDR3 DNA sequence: TGCGCCAGCAGCTCACAGGGGGCCCAGGAGACCCAGTACTTC. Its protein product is CASSSQGAQETQYF.

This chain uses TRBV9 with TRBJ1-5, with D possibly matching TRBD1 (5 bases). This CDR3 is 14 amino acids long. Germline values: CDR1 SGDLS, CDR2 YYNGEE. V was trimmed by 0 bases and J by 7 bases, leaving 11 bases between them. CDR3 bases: TGTGCCAGCAGCGTAGGCAGGGAAGGCCAGCCCCAGCATTTT. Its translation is CASSVGREGQPQHF. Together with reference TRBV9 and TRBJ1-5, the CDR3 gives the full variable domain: DSGVTQTPKHLITATGQRVTLRCSPRSGDLSVYWYQQSLDQGLQFLIQYYNGEERAKGNILERFSAQQFPDLHSELNLSSLELGDSALYFCASSVGREGQPQHFGDGTRLSIL.

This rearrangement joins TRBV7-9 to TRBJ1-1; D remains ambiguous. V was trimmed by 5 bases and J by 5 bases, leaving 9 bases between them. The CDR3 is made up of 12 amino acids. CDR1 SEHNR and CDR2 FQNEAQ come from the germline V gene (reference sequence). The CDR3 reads CASSPDWTEAFF. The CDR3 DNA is TGTGCCAGCAGCCCGGACTGGACTGAAGCTTTCTTT.

CDR3 bases: TGTGCCAGCAGTGAAGCGCTTTTTCCTAGCTCCTATAATTCACCCCTCCACTTT. It codes for CASSEALFPSSYNSPLHF. V is TRBV6-1 and J is TRBJ1-6; no reliable D call. The CDR3 runs 18 residues. V lost 0 bases and J lost 0, with 12 bases in between. Germline V CDR1 and CDR2: MNHNS, SASEGT.

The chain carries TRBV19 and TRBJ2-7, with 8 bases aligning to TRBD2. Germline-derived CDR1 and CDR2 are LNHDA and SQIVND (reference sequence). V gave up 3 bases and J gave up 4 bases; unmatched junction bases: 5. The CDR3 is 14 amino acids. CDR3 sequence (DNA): TGTGCCAGTAGTATGGGACTAGTGGATTACGAGCAGTACTTC. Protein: CASSMGLVDYEQYF. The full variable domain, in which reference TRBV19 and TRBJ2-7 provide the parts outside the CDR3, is DGGITQSPKYLFRKEGQNVTLSCEQNLNHDAMYWYRQDPGQGLRLIYYSQIVNDFQKGDIAEGYSVSREKKESFPLTVTSAQKNPTAFYLCASSMGLVDYEQYFGPGTRLTVT.